These 30 T cell receptor beta chains were all obtained from the same sample, sequenced in a study of blood T cell repertoires in COVID-19 (dated by TCRdb to between 2020 and 2021). Libraries were prepared through the immunoSEQ multiplex PCR assay. TCRdb holds this immuneACCESS table with in-frame rearrangements only. Some clones are missing; in checked studies, unresolved V genes explain under half, and the rest has no known cause. Counted in this sample were approximately 110,000 clones; over 75% of them appeared once. Together, the top ten hold about 32% of the sample. Sequenced material: peripheral blood. All receptors derive from a woman older than 75 with acute or convalescent COVID-19.

The chain carries TRBV27 and TRBJ2-2, with D possibly TRBD1 on 5 matching bases. This CDR3 comprises 14 residues. V was trimmed by 4 bases and J by 2 bases, leaving 8 bases between them. Germline V gene lookup returns CDR1 MNHEY and CDR2 SMNVEV (reference sequence). DNA for the CDR3: TGTGCCAGCAGTTCCCAGGGAAACACCGGGGAGCTGTTTTTT. Translation: CASSSQGNTGELFF.

The V and J genes are TRBV7-9 and TRBJ1-4, with TRBD1 matching over 7 bases. CDR1 is SEHNR, CDR2 FQNEAQ, per germline (reference sequence). The CDR3 extends over 15 amino acids. The V and J ends lost 5 bases and 2 bases, in that order; junction bases with no gene match: 5. The CDR3 nucleotides read TGTGCCAGCAGCCCCTGGGACAGTACTAATGAAAAACTGTTTTTT. Translation gives CASSPWDSTNEKLFF.

The chain uses TRBV2 and TRBJ2-1; 8 bases are shared with TRBD2. In germline, CDR1 is SNHLY, CDR2 FYNNEI. V lost 10 bases, J lost 1 base, and 9 bases stayed unmatched. This CDR3 comprises 15 residues. The DNA for the CDR3 is TGTGCCATCCCGCACGGGGGGGCGTCCTACAATGAGCAGTTCTTC. This sequence encodes CAIPHGGASYNEQFF.

The chain has TRBV9 and TRBJ1-4; 9 bases agree with TRBD1. Germline CDR1 is SGDLS and CDR2 is YYNGEE. This CDR3 is 14 amino acids long. J lost 7 bases, V lost 3 bases, and 4 bases had no gene match. CDR3 residues: CASSAGTGFEKLFF. The CDR3 DNA sequence: TGTGCCAGCAGCGCCGGGACAGGGTTTGAAAAACTGTTTTTT.

This clone turned up a few times. Other DNA sequences in the same sample also yield this CDR3. The chain combines TRBV10-1 with TRBJ1-1, with 9 nucleotides matching TRBD1. Germline loops: CDR1 WNHNN, CDR2 SYGVQD (reference sequence). V shed 5 bases and J 2 bases; nucleotides not matched to a gene: 3. There are 14 residues in the CDR3. This CDR3 reads CASSPGQGNTEAFF. The CDR3 DNA is TGCGCCAGCAGTCCGGGACAGGGTAACACTGAAGCTTTCTTT.

The chain joins TRBV27 to TRBJ2-7, with 7 bases lining up with TRBD1. The CDR3 contains 14 residues. Germline CDR1 MNHEY, CDR2 SMNVEV (reference sequence). Unmatched junction bases numbered 5, after V lost 2 bases and J lost 4 bases. The CDR3 region is CASSLNQGVYEQYF. The CDR3 DNA reads as TGTGCCAGCAGTTTAAATCAGGGGGTATACGAGCAGTACTTC.

The chain recombines TRBV28 with TRBJ2-7, with 11 positions matching TRBD1. V dropped 3 bases and J dropped 4; count of bases not matched to a gene: 11. CDR1 is MDHEN and CDR2 is SYDVKM in the germline V gene. This CDR3 has 17 amino acids. The CDR3 bases are TGTGCCAGCAGTTTTAATCCCCGGGACAGGGGGAGATACGAGCAGTACTTC. Protein product: CASSFNPRDRGRYEQYF.

The chain employs TRBV11-2 and TRBJ2-7, with 9 nucleotides matching TRBD2. Looked up from germline, CDR1 is SGHAT and CDR2 is FQNNGV. The J segment lost 1 base and the V segment lost 7 bases, leaving 14 bases of the junction unmatched. The length of the CDR3 is 17 residues. CDR3 DNA sequence: TGTGCCAGCACCGGCAGGCTAGCGGGGCCCCTTTCCTACGAGCAGTACTTC. This gives the protein CASTGRLAGPLSYEQYF. Supplemented by reference TRBV11-2 and TRBJ2-7, the full variable domain reads EAGVAQSPRYKIIEKRQSVAFWCNPISGHATLYWYQQILGQGPKLLIQFQNNGVVDDSQLPKDRFSAERLKGVDSTLKIQPAKLEDSAVYLCASTGRLAGPLSYEQYFGPGTRLTVT.

V gene TRBV4-1 combines with J gene TRBJ2-3; TRBD2 matches at 8 bases. Germline lookup yields CDR1 MGHRA and CDR2 YSYEKL. CDR3 length: 17 residues. The trim removed 1 base at V and 5 bases at J, leaving 11 bases unmatched. The CDR3 DNA sequence: TGCGCCAGCAGCCAAGGGGATCCGACTAGCGAGAGAGATACGCAGTATTTT. It yields the protein CASSQGDPTSERDTQYF.

This chain joins TRBV7-9 and TRBJ1-5; D ambiguous. The germline V gene encodes CDR1 SEHNR and CDR2 FQNEAQ (reference sequence). CDR3 length: 13 amino acids. With 2 bases removed from V and 4 bases from J, the gap between germline ends came to 6 bases. Written as DNA, the CDR3 is TGTGCCAGCAGCTTAACTATTAATCAGCCCCAGCATTTT. This translates into CASSLTINQPQHF.

This sequence joins TRBV19 and TRBJ1-5, with TRBD1 matching over 11 bases. CDR1 is LNHDA, CDR2 SQIVND, per germline (reference sequence). This CDR3 region has 17 residues. Trimming cost V 3 bases and J 5 bases; bases outside gene matches: 9. The CDR3 region is CASSIGQGAGGHQPQHF. The CDR3 nucleotides read TGTGCCAGTAGTATCGGACAGGGGGCAGGTGGCCATCAGCCCCAGCATTTT. The full variable domain, its missing parts supplied by reference TRBV19 and TRBJ1-5, is DGGITQSPKYLFRKEGQNVTLSCEQNLNHDAMYWYRQDPGQGLRLIYYSQIVNDFQKGDIAEGYSVSREKKESFPLTVTSAQKNPTAFYLCASSIGQGAGGHQPQHFGDGTRLSIL.

This clone was observed once. V and J are TRBV5-1 and TRBJ2-5, with 9 bases identical to TRBD1. Trimming took 5 bases from V and 5 from J; bases not matched to a gene: 10. The CDR3 totals 15 residues. Germline CDR1 SGHRS, CDR2 YFSETQ. The CDR3 here is CASSTGTGLEETQYF. CDR3 nucleotide sequence: TGCGCCAGCAGTACCGGGACAGGGCTGGAGGAGACCCAGTACTTC.

The J gene is TRBJ1-5, the V gene TRBV7-9; 7 bases agree with TRBD1. The CDR3 runs to 15 residues. Germline-derived CDR1 and CDR2 are SEHNR and FQNEAQ (reference sequence). V was pared by 1 base and J by 3 bases, with 3 bases of the junction left unmatched. DNA of the CDR3: TGTGCCAGCAGCTTAGGGGACAGAGTCAATCAGCCCCAGCATTTT. Protein sequence: CASSLGDRVNQPQHF.

The chain combines TRBV28 with TRBJ1-1; D not certain. The V end lost 4 bases, the J end lost 3 bases, and 12 bases lay between the germline ends. The CDR3 totals 14 residues. Germline V gives CDR1 MDHEN, CDR2 SYDVKM. CDR3 coding DNA: TGTGCCAGCAGTTCCTTCGGCGAGGACACTGAAGCTTTCTTT. It encodes CASSSFGEDTEAFF.

V gene TRBV7-2 combines with J gene TRBJ2-7, with a tentative D call TRBD1 (6 bases). Trimming cost V 1 base and J 2 bases, with 12 bases left between them. The CDR3 spans 15 residues. Germline lookup yields CDR1 SGHTA and CDR2 FQGNSA. CDR3 region: CASSLDGTPTYEQYF. As DNA, the CDR3 is TGTGCCAGCAGCTTAGATGGGACACCGACCTACGAGCAGTACTTC.

The V call is TRBV6-6, the J call TRBJ1-4; D is possibly TRBD1 (6 bases). CDR3 length equals 16 residues. Germline V gene data show CDR1 as MNHNY and CDR2 as SVGAGI (reference sequence). V was pared by 0 bases and J by 0 bases, with 8 bases between. The CDR3 DNA reads as TGTGCCAGCAGTTACTCAAGGGGGACAACTAATGAAAAACTGTTTTTT. Encoded protein: CASSYSRGTTNEKLFF.

This rearrangement joins TRBV24-1 to TRBJ1-2; 8 nucleotides match TRBD1. The CDR3 has 14 residues. V lost 3 bases, J lost 6 bases, and 5 bases stayed unmatched. CDR1 is KGHDR and CDR2 is SFDVKD in the germline V gene. The CDR3 nucleotides are TGTGCCACCAGTGATCCCGACAGGGGCCATGGCTACACCTTC. Translated: CATSDPDRGHGYTF.

The V gene is TRBV5-6, the J gene TRBJ2-3; 7 bases align to TRBD1. With V trimmed by 3 bases and J by 0 bases, 4 bases remained unmatched. The CDR3 totals 15 residues. The germline CDR1 and CDR2 sequences are SGHDT and YYEEEE. The CDR3 here is CASSSRQGSTDTQYF. CDR3 bases: TGTGCCAGCAGCTCCAGACAGGGTAGCACAGATACGCAGTATTTT.

This clone has just one count. The chain combines TRBV7-8 with TRBJ1-2; D is uncertain. The CDR3 runs to 13 residues. V lost 4 bases to trimming and J lost 2 bases, with 8 bases between them. In germline, CDR1 is SGHVS, CDR2 FQNEAQ. The CDR3 region has the DNA TGTGCCAGCAGCTCAACAGCAAACTATGGCTACACCTTC. Protein product: CASSSTANYGYTF.

The V and J genes are TRBV11-2 and TRBJ1-1, with D perhaps TRBD1 (5 bases). V lost 4 bases and J 0 bases, leaving 12 bases between the germline ends. Germline CDR1 and CDR2: SGHAT and FQNNGV. This CDR3 is 15 amino acids long. In DNA, the CDR3 is TGTGCCAGCAGCTGGGGGGACCGTCTGAACACTGAAGCTTTCTTT. Translated, it gives CASSWGDRLNTEAFF.

The gene calls are TRBV5-1 and TRBJ1-2; TRBD1 matches at 9 bases. This CDR3 spans 13 amino acids. The germline V gene encodes CDR1 SGHRS and CDR2 YFSETQ. The V and J ends lost 4 bases and 3 bases, in that order; junction bases with no gene match: 1. The DNA for the CDR3 is TGCGCCAGCAGCCGGACAGGGGACTATGGCTACACCTTC. As protein: CASSRTGDYGYTF.

V gene TRBV3-1 (or the pseudogene TRBV3-2) combines with J gene TRBJ2-5, with 7 nucleotides matching TRBD1. V was pared by 1 base and J by 5 bases, with 10 bases of the junction left unmatched. The CDR3 extends over 16 amino acids. Germline V gene sequence: CDR1 LGHDT, CDR2 YNNKEL (reference sequence). The CDR3 DNA sequence: TGTGCCAGCAGCCAAGCGTCACAGGGGCGGTGGGAGACCCAGTACTTC. Its translation: CASSQASQGRWETQYF.

This chain uses TRBV28 with TRBJ1-2; tentatively, D is TRBD1 (5 bases). Trimming pared 2 bases from V and 8 bases from J, leaving 15 bases between. This CDR3 is built from 14 residues. Germline loops: CDR1 MDHEN, CDR2 SYDVKM. CDR3 amino acids: CASSLDQGLYGYTF. The DNA for the CDR3 is TGTGCCAGCAGTTTAGATCAGGGCCTCTACGGCTACACCTTC.

The chain uses TRBV5-1 and TRBJ2-1, with 8 positions matching TRBD2. The V segment lost 4 bases and the J segment 7 bases; nucleotides outside the gene matches: 7. Germline CDR1 reads SGHRS; CDR2 reads YFSETQ. The CDR3 is made up of 14 amino acids. The CDR3 coding sequence is TGCGCCAGCAGCGCGGGGGGCATCTCAAATGAGCAGTTCTTC. This encodes CASSAGGISNEQFF.

In this sample, this clone turned up once. V gene TRBV29-1 combines with J gene TRBJ1-3, with D possibly being TRBD1 (5 bases). V gave up 6 bases and J gave up 10 bases, with 13 bases separating them. This CDR3 has 11 amino acids. The V gene's germline CDR1 is SQVTM and CDR2 ANQGSEA. In DNA form, the CDR3 reads TGCAGCGTCGCAGAAGGGGTAACCATATATTTT. It yields the protein CSVAEGVTIYF.

The chain carries TRBV5-1 and TRBJ2-2; 10 nucleotides match TRBD2. This CDR3 has 18 residues. V shed 0 bases, J shed 0 bases, and the junction held 5 bases outside the gene matches. CDR1 is SGHRS, CDR2 YFSETQ, per germline. CDR3 sequence reads: CASSLAPSGGPNTGELFF. The CDR3 region has the DNA TGCGCCAGCAGCTTGGCTCCTAGCGGGGGACCGAACACCGGGGAGCTGTTTTTT.

The chain couples TRBV28 to TRBJ1-3, with D unclear. Germline V gene data show CDR1 as MDHEN and CDR2 as SYDVKM. V was pared by 8 bases and J by 3 bases, with 14 bases between. The CDR3 covers 14 residues. CDR3 residues: CASFGVLYGNTIYF. The DNA for the CDR3 is TGTGCCAGCTTTGGAGTCCTCTATGGAAACACCATATATTTT.

The V call is TRBV2, the J call TRBJ2-3; 11 positions match TRBD2. From germline, CDR1 is SNHLY and CDR2 FYNNEI. The CDR3 consists of 17 residues. Unmatched junction bases numbered 17, after V lost 6 bases and J lost 9 bases. The CDR3 nucleotides are TGTGCCAGCAGCCAAACTACTAGCGGGGGCGTTTTAGGGACGCAGTATTTT. Translated, it gives CASSQTTSGGVLGTQYF.

The DNA of the CDR3 is TGTGCCAGCAGCCCCCGCGGTTTTAACACAGATACGCAGTATTTT. Amino acid sequence: CASSPRGFNTDTQYF. The chain recombines TRBV11-3 with TRBJ2-3; D uncertain. CDR1 and CDR2 from the germline V gene are SGHNT and YENEEA. The CDR3 extends over 15 amino acids. Trimming removed 5 bases from V and 2 bases from J, with 14 bases in between.

The gene calls are TRBV5-4 and TRBJ1-1; D possibly corresponds to TRBD1 (5 bases). The CDR3 totals 13 residues. Germline CDR1 reads SGHNT; CDR2 reads YYREEE (reference sequence). Trimming removed 5 bases at V and 1 base at J, with 9 bases between. The CDR3 protein is CASSGAPNTEAFF. For the CDR3, the DNA is TGTGCCAGCAGTGGGGCACCGAACACTGAAGCTTTCTTT. The entire variable domain, with the rest obtained from reference TRBV5-4 and TRBJ1-1, is as follows: ETGVTQSPTHLIKTRGQQVTLRCSSQSGHNTVSWYQQALGQGPQFIFQYYREEENGRGNFPPRFSGLQFPNYSSELNVNALELDDSALYLCASSGAPNTEAFFGQGTRLTVV.